One sample yielded the 24 T cell receptor beta chains listed below, sequenced in a study of blood T cell repertoires in COVID-19. Repertoires were generated with immunoSEQ multiplex PCR, while TCRdb's copy carries only in-frame clones and drops some. The table includes about 130,000 clones, around nine tenths detected once. Sequencing was carried out using peripheral blood. These receptor sequences come from a woman between 70 and 85 years old with COVID-19, enrolled during active disease.

The chain carries TRBV4-1 and TRBJ1-3; no clear D gene. V shed 1 base and J shed 2 bases, with 12 bases lying between them. Per germline, CDR1 MGHRA and CDR2 YSYEKL. The CDR3 has 16 residues. Here the CDR3 DNA reads TGCGCCAGCAGCCAAGTCGCAACGAGCCCTGGAAACACCATATATTTT. The encoded protein is CASSQVATSPGNTIYF.

The chain has TRBV5-8 and TRBJ1-2; 8 nucleotides line up with TRBD1. Trimming at V came to 4 bases and at J to 0 bases, leaving 5 bases not matched to a gene. Germline lookup yields CDR1 SGHTS and CDR2 YDEGEE. The CDR3 is 15 amino acids. The DNA for the CDR3 is TGTGCCAGCAGCCGGACAGGGCTTGCTAACTATGGCTACACCTTC. Translated, it gives CASSRTGLANYGYTF.

The V and J genes are TRBV10-3 and TRBJ2-7; TRBD2 agrees at 10 bases. The V gene's germline CDR1 is ENHRY and CDR2 SYGVKD. The CDR3 has 18 residues. The V segment lost 3 bases and the J segment 0 bases; nucleotides outside the gene matches: 11. This chain's CDR3 is CAISDVFSGGQSSYEQYF. The CDR3 bases are TGTGCCATCAGTGATGTGTTTAGCGGGGGGCAGAGCTCCTACGAGCAGTACTTC.

This chain connects TRBV10-3 to TRBJ2-7; 8 positions match TRBD1. V lost 5 bases and J lost 2; bases outside the gene matches: 8. The CDR3 has 15 residues. CDR1 is ENHRY, CDR2 SYGVKD, per germline. CDR3 coding DNA: TGTGCCATCAGTTCCACCGGGACAGGTACCTACGAGCAGTACTTC. Protein: CAISSTGTGTYEQYF.

The rearrangement links TRBV27 to TRBJ1-1; 8 bases agree with TRBD1. V gave up 5 bases and J gave up 10 bases; unmatched junction bases: 18. CDR1 and CDR2 from the germline V gene are MNHEY and SMNVEV (reference sequence). This CDR3 comprises 16 residues. CDR3 amino acids: CASSPPSWAGGRTAFF. The CDR3 DNA reads TGTGCCAGCAGTCCCCCCTCGTGGGCAGGGGGCCGGACAGCTTTCTTT.

This chain connects TRBV6-5 to TRBJ2-5; possibly TRBD2 for D (5 bases). Germline V gene sequence: CDR1 MNHEY, CDR2 SVGAGI. V lost 0 bases and J lost 3, with 11 bases in between. This CDR3 has 15 residues. The CDR3 region is CASSYSRTSKETQYF. CDR3 DNA sequence: TGTGCCAGCAGTTACTCACGGACTTCGAAAGAGACCCAGTACTTC.

V and J are TRBV19 and TRBJ2-7, with 7 bases lining up with TRBD1. Germline CDR1 LNHDA, CDR2 SQIVND (reference sequence). V lost 5 bases and J lost 7; bases outside the gene matches: 14. The CDR3 is 15 amino acids. The CDR3 sequence: CASSQTPGQPQEQYF. CDR3 nucleotide sequence: TGTGCCAGTAGTCAAACCCCGGGACAGCCCCAGGAGCAGTACTTC.

The chain uses TRBV28 and TRBJ1-2, with 8 bases that match TRBD1. With V trimmed by 4 bases and J by 2 bases, 9 bases remained unmatched. The CDR3 contains 16 residues. The germline gives CDR1 MDHEN, CDR2 SYDVKM. CDR3 in amino acids: CASSSGQALLNYGYTF. CDR3 coding DNA: TGTGCCAGCAGTTCGGGACAGGCACTCCTGAACTATGGCTACACCTTC.

The count of this clone is one. The chain couples TRBV5-5 to TRBJ1-2, with D perhaps TRBD1 (5 bases). Trimming removed 4 bases from V and 5 bases from J, with 24 bases in between. This CDR3 comprises 17 residues. Germline V gene data show CDR1 as SGHKS and CDR2 as YYEKEE (reference sequence). The CDR3 spells CASSLRTTLGGIYGYTF. The CDR3 region has the DNA TGTGCCAGCAGCCTACGGACAACCCTCGGGGGAATTTATGGCTACACCTTC.

This chain joins TRBV5-1 and TRBJ1-4; 8 nucleotides line up with TRBD1. This CDR3 is built from 14 residues. Per the germline V gene, CDR1 is SGHRS and CDR2 is YFSETQ. Trimming cost V 4 bases and J 7 bases; bases outside gene matches: 6. For the CDR3, the DNA is TGCGCCAGCAGCGGAGGGACAGGTACTGAAAAACTGTTTTTT. As protein: CASSGGTGTEKLFF.

This clone was seen once. The chain combines TRBV18 with TRBJ2-6; 7 bases fit TRBD2. Germline V gene data show CDR1 as KGHSH and CDR2 as LQKENI. The CDR3 extends over 15 amino acids. Trimming removed 4 bases from V and 4 bases from J; junction bases left unmatched: 4. DNA of the CDR3: TGTGCCAGCTCACTCCCACTAGCGGGGGCCAACGTCCTGACTTTC. Its translation is CASSLPLAGANVLTF.

This clone occurred a few times. The chain has TRBV5-1 and TRBJ1-2; possibly TRBD1 for D (5 bases). The germline gives CDR1 SGHRS, CDR2 YFSETQ. Trimming pared 0 bases from V and 6 bases from J, leaving 12 bases between. The CDR3 is made up of 14 amino acids. CDR3 nucleotides: TGCGCCAGCAGCTTGGAAGGGCAGGGTGATGGCTACACCTTC. This translates into CASSLEGQGDGYTF.

A remark on this clone: A read error may produce the germline difference seen at one junction end. V usage is TRBV9 and J usage is TRBJ2-1, with 10 bases lining up with TRBD2. The CDR3 sequence is 15 residues long. Germline V gene lookup returns CDR1 SGDLS and CDR2 YYNGEE. DNA of the CDR3: TGTGCTAGCAGCGTAGCTAGCGGGGGTGGCAATGAGCAGTTCTTC. This sequence encodes CASSVASGGGNEQFF. The variable domain in full, with the rest retrieved from reference TRBV9 and TRBJ2-1, is DSGVTQTPKHLITATGQRVTLRCSPRSGDLSVYWYQQSLDQGLQFLIQYYNGEERAKGNILERFSAQQFPDLHSELNLSSLELGDSALYFCASSVASGGGNEQFFGPGTRLTVL.

The rearrangement uses TRBV3-1 (or the pseudogene TRBV3-2) and TRBJ2-2; tentative D call: TRBD2 (5 bases). This CDR3 is 17 amino acids long. The germline CDR1 and CDR2 sequences are LGHDT and YNNKEL (reference sequence). Trimming stripped 5 bases from V and 0 bases from J, with 16 bases between. CDR3 residues: CASSSPRGTANTGELFF. The CDR3 DNA reads as TGTGCCAGCAGCAGTCCCCGGGGTACAGCGAACACCGGGGAGCTGTTTTTT.

The sample holds a few counts of this clone. This chain joins TRBV4-2 and TRBJ2-5, with 11 bases aligning to TRBD2. Germline CDR1 LGHNA, CDR2 YNFKEQ. The V segment lost 0 bases and the J segment 4 bases; nucleotides outside the gene matches: 10. The CDR3 is made up of 18 amino acids. In DNA form, the CDR3 reads TGTGCCAGCAGCCAAGATGGCATCGGTAGCGGGGGGGTAGAGACCCAGTACTTC. Its translation is CASSQDGIGSGGVETQYF.

This chain links TRBV21-1 with TRBJ2-7; whether TRBD2, the table's D call, matches the DNA was not checked. TRBV21-1 is labeled a pseudogene. This CDR3 contains 18 residues. This chain's CDR3 is CASSKWRRAGGHGGEQYF. The DNA for the CDR3 is TGTGCCAGCAGCAAATGGAGGAGGGCAGGCGGACATGGGGGCGAGCAGTACTTC.

The rearrangement uses TRBV28 and TRBJ1-5; 8 nucleotides align to TRBD1. The CDR3 spans 17 residues. The J segment lost 1 base and the V segment lost 5 bases, leaving 10 bases of the junction unmatched. Germline CDR1 reads MDHEN; CDR2 reads SYDVKM. CDR3 DNA: TGTGCCAGCAGTCCTCAAGGGTGGACAGGGAGCAATCAGCCCCAGCATTTT. As protein: CASSPQGWTGSNQPQHF.

The CDR3 nucleotides are TGTGCCACCAGCAGGGACAGGGCTATCTCCTACGAGCAGTACTTC. Encoded protein: CATSRDRAISYEQYF. This rearrangement joins TRBV15 to TRBJ2-7; 8 bases agree with TRBD1. This CDR3 has 15 amino acids. V shed 3 bases, J shed 0 bases, and the junction held 4 bases outside the gene matches. Germline V CDR1 and CDR2: LNHNV, YYDKDF (reference sequence).

The J gene is TRBJ2-3, the V gene TRBV7-2, with 8 positions matching TRBD2. V lost 0 bases, J lost 4 bases, and 9 bases stayed unmatched. The germline V gene has CDR1 SGHTA and CDR2 FQGNSA. This CDR3 is 17 amino acids long. CDR3 sequence (DNA): TGTGCCAGCAGCTTAGCGCGTCGGGGGGGTGGCGCAGATACGCAGTATTTT. It encodes CASSLARRGGGADTQYF. Filled out from reference TRBV7-2 and TRBJ2-3, the complete variable domain reads GAGVSQSPSNKVTEKGKDVELRCDPISGHTALYWYRQSLGQGLEFLIYFQGNSAPDKSGLPSDRFSAERTGGSVSTLTIQRTQQEDSAVYLCASSLARRGGGADTQYFGPGTRLTVL.

The chain uses TRBV29-1 and TRBJ2-4; TRBD2 might be the D (5 bases). Germline loops: CDR1 SQVTM, CDR2 ANQGSEA. The CDR3 extends over 11 amino acids. V dropped 4 bases and J dropped 8 bases, with 9 bases sitting between them. The CDR3 is CSVVGRDIQYF. The CDR3 DNA reads TGCAGCGTTGTCGGGCGGGACATTCAGTACTTC.

DNA for the CDR3: TGCAGCGTCCCTCGGGCGGGGCGGATCTATGGCTACACCTTC. Translated: CSVPRAGRIYGYTF. The rearrangement uses TRBV29-1 and TRBJ1-2; D might be TRBD1 (5 bases). This CDR3 has 14 residues. The germline gives CDR1 SQVTM, CDR2 ANQGSEA. Trimming left V 6 bases short and J 4 bases short, with 18 bases between.

The chain recombines TRBV7-2 with TRBJ1-2; D is unclear. V lost 5 bases and J lost 3, with 13 bases in between. The length of the CDR3 is 14 residues. CDR1 SGHTA and CDR2 FQGNSA come from the germline V gene. CDR3 region: CASSPGAGDYGYTF. The CDR3 nucleotides are TGTGCCAGCAGCCCGGGCGCGGGAGACTATGGCTACACCTTC.

This chain links TRBV2 with TRBJ1-6; tentative D call: TRBD1 (5 bases). Germline V CDR1 and CDR2: SNHLY, FYNNEI. The CDR3 covers 15 residues. With 6 bases removed from V and 14 bases from J, the gap between germline ends came to 23 bases. The chain's CDR3 is CASRSEDTVFSSLHF. The CDR3 nucleotides read TGTGCCAGCAGATCTGAGGACACGGTGTTTAGTTCCCTCCACTTT.

The chain links TRBV28 to TRBJ1-5; 9 nucleotides align to TRBD1. With 6 bases clipped from V and 4 bases from J, the junction kept 7 bases outside the gene matches. From germline, CDR1 is MDHEN and CDR2 SYDVKM. This CDR3 has 15 amino acids. CDR3 residues: CASRPTGGLNQPQHF. Written as DNA, the CDR3 is TGTGCCAGCAGGCCCACAGGGGGCCTTAATCAGCCCCAGCATTTT. The whole variable domain, filled in from reference TRBV28 and TRBJ1-5, reads DVKVTQSSRYLVKRTGEKVFLECVQDMDHENMFWYRQDPGLGLRLIYFSYDVKMKEKGDIPEGYSVSREKKERFSLILESASTNQTSMYLCASRPTGGLNQPQHFGDGTRLSIL.